This passage covers 27 T cell receptor beta chains from one sample sequenced in a study of blood T cell dynamics during melanoma immunotherapy. Noted time point: pre-treatment baseline. Libraries were prepared by immunoSEQ multiplex PCR; TCRdb keeps only in-frame clonotypes and omits some of them. Among about 14,000 clones listed, 85% to 90% were seen once. Sequenced here: blood, sampled from a patient treated with checkpoint blockade. These receptors originate from a human donor with melanoma.

This clone was recorded once. The gene calls are TRBV4-3 and TRBJ2-3; 7 bases agree with TRBD1. The CDR3 has 16 amino acids. V trimming: 0 bases; J trimming: 4 bases; junction bases outside the gene matches: 7. In germline, CDR1 is LGHNA, CDR2 YSLEER. DNA of the CDR3: TGCGCCAGCAGCCAAGATCCAGGGCAGGGGGCAGATACGCAGTATTTT. It encodes CASSQDPGQGADTQYF.

The chain joins TRBV6-6 to TRBJ1-2; D is unclear. CDR3 length: 16 residues. With 6 bases removed from V and 0 bases from J, the gap between germline ends came to 17 bases. CDR1 is MNHNY, CDR2 SVGAGI, per germline (reference sequence). The CDR3 here is CASSRLLVEANYGYTF. DNA of the CDR3: TGTGCCAGCAGCCGCCTTTTGGTGGAGGCTAACTATGGCTACACCTTC.

The V and J genes are TRBV29-1 and TRBJ2-1; 9 nucleotides align to TRBD1. Germline CDR1 is SQVTM and CDR2 is ANQGSEA. The CDR3 loop spans 12 amino acids. Trimming cost V 4 bases and J 10 bases; bases outside gene matches: 5. The CDR3 sequence is CSVAGQGEEQFF. In nucleotides, the CDR3 is TGCAGCGTTGCGGGACAGGGTGAGGAGCAGTTCTTC.

V usage is TRBV9 and J usage is TRBJ2-1; no definite D call. This CDR3 region has 18 residues. The germline V gene encodes CDR1 SGDLS and CDR2 YYNGEE. The ends were cut back, 0 bases at V and 0 bases at J, with 16 bases in the middle. The DNA of the CDR3 is TGTGCCAGCAGCGTAGGTATCGGCGGACCGAGCTCCTACAATGAGCAGTTCTTC. Translation: CASSVGIGGPSSYNEQFF.

This chain uses TRBV5-6 with TRBJ2-3; D gene uncertain. V was cut by 4 bases and J by 0 bases, with 6 bases left in between. Germline V gene data show CDR1 as SGHDT and CDR2 as YYEEEE. The CDR3 covers 13 residues. The DNA for the CDR3 is TGTGCCAGCAGCCCCATTAGCACAGATACGCAGTATTTT. It specifies CASSPISTDTQYF.

This clone appeared once. V is TRBV2 and J is TRBJ2-5, with D perhaps given as TRBD1 or TRBD2 (5 bases each). The ends were cut back, 7 bases at V and 5 bases at J, with 14 bases in the middle. Per the germline V gene, CDR1 is SNHLY and CDR2 is FYNNEI. CDR3 length: 13 residues. This chain's CDR3 is CASNPGRGETQYF. The CDR3 bases are TGTGCCAGCAACCCAGGGCGAGGGGAGACCCAGTACTTC.

This chain links TRBV5-8 with TRBJ2-5; 7 bases line up with TRBD2. V lost 3 bases and J lost 0; bases outside the gene matches: 11. The CDR3 runs to 17 residues. The germline V gene encodes CDR1 SGHTS and CDR2 YDEGEE. CDR3 DNA: TGTGCCAGCAGCTCGATCGGGGGAGGGGTCTACCAAGAGACCCAGTACTTC. It yields the protein CASSSIGGGVYQETQYF.

This clone was picked up one time. CDR3 sequence: CASSHRQGAREQYV. The CDR3 bases are TGTGCCAGCAGTCACCGACAGGGGGCGCGCGAGCAGTACGTC. The genes are TRBV28 and TRBJ2-7; 10 bases map to TRBD1. CDR3 length equals 14 residues. The V segment lost 5 bases and the J segment 6 bases; nucleotides outside the gene matches: 7. CDR1 is MDHEN and CDR2 is SYDVKM in the germline V gene.

This clone has just one count. The CDR3 reads CASSDQYTPYEQYF. The CDR3 bases are TGTGCCAGCAGTGATCAGTACACCCCCTACGAGCAGTACTTC. This chain joins TRBV2 and TRBJ2-7; D call uncertain. Looked up from germline, CDR1 is SNHLY and CDR2 is FYNNEI. Trimming cost V 3 bases and J 2 bases, with 11 bases left between them. This CDR3 comprises 14 residues.

This clone was counted a single time. The chain combines TRBV21-1 with TRBJ1-5. TRBV21-1 is a pseudogene locus. The CDR3 consists of 12 residues. The CDR3 loop is CASSKEGQPQHF. The CDR3 coding sequence is TGTGCCAGCAGCAAAGAGGGACAGCCCCAGCATTTT.

The chain combines TRBV2 with TRBJ1-2, with TRBD1 matching 7 bases. The CDR3 runs 13 residues. In germline, CDR1 is SNHLY, CDR2 FYNNEI. V trimming: 4 bases; J trimming: 1 base; junction bases outside the gene matches: 0. CDR3 loop: CASSGDSNYGYTF. CDR3 nucleotides: TGTGCCAGCAGTGGGGACAGTAACTATGGCTACACCTTC.

This chain joins TRBV27 and TRBJ1-1, with D possibly being TRBD1 (5 bases). The CDR3 contains 13 residues. Germline V gives CDR1 MNHEY, CDR2 SMNVEV (reference sequence). Trimming left V 4 bases short and J 4 bases short, with 10 bases between. The CDR3 is CASSWLGGTEAFF. The CDR3 DNA follows: TGTGCCAGCAGTTGGTTGGGGGGCACTGAAGCTTTCTTT.

This chain connects TRBV14 to TRBJ2-7, with TRBD1 matching over 8 bases. The CDR3 is 13 amino acids. CDR1 and CDR2 (germline): SGHDN, FVKESK. After removal of 4 bases from V and 6 bases from J, the junction contained 5 bases not matched to a gene. The CDR3, as DNA: TGTGCCAGCAGCCGGCAACAGGGGGGCGAGCAGTACGTC. Amino acid sequence: CASSRQQGGEQYV.

This chain links TRBV10-2 with TRBJ2-2, with 11 bases that match TRBD2. Germline V gives CDR1 WSHSY, CDR2 SAAADI. The J segment lost 7 bases and the V segment lost 8 bases, leaving 15 bases of the junction unmatched. The CDR3 covers 17 residues. The CDR3: CASGGLAGGPIIGELFF. CDR3 bases: TGCGCCAGCGGAGGGTTAGCGGGGGGGCCTATTATCGGGGAGCTGTTTTTT.

The genes are TRBV2 and TRBJ2-5; D unresolved. The germline V gene encodes CDR1 SNHLY and CDR2 FYNNEI. Trimming removed 6 bases from V and 2 bases from J, with 7 bases in between. The CDR3 has 12 amino acids. CDR3 sequence (DNA): TGTGCCAGCAGCTTAGCACAAGAGACCCAGTACTTC. The encoded protein is CASSLAQETQYF.

This chain connects TRBV12-5 to TRBJ1-5; TRBD1 matches at 8 bases. J was trimmed by 6 bases and V by 2 bases; bases with no gene match: 9. Germline CDR1 is LGHNT and CDR2 is FRNRAP. This CDR3 comprises 16 residues. CDR3 DNA: TGTGCTAGTGGTTTGAGAAGGACAGGGTCAAGTCAGCCCCAGCATTTT. Amino acids: CASGLRRTGSSQPQHF. Combining the CDR3 with reference TRBV12-5 and TRBJ1-5 gives the whole variable domain DARVTQTPRHKVTEMGQEVTMRCQPILGHNTVFWYRQTMMQGLELLAYFRNRAPLDDSGMPKDRFSAEMPDATLATLKIQPSEPRDSAVYFCASGLRRTGSSQPQHFGDGTRLSIL.

The chain employs TRBV29-1 and TRBJ1-1; no clear D. V was clipped by 4 bases and J by 1 base, with 10 bases between them. CDR1 is SQVTM and CDR2 is ANQGSEA in the germline V gene. The CDR3 has 13 residues. DNA of the CDR3: TGCAGCGTTGTGAACGGACCGAACACTGAAGCTTTCTTT. Protein sequence: CSVVNGPNTEAFF.

This clone is categorized as medium-sized. The chain combines TRBV4-2 with TRBJ2-2; the match to TRBD1 covers 10 bases. Germline CDR1 reads LGHNA; CDR2 reads YNFKEQ. Losses at the gene ends were 1 base for V and 6 bases for J; bases not matched to a gene: 2. This CDR3 contains 15 residues. CDR3 amino acids: CASSQGQGAAGELFF. The CDR3 DNA follows: TGTGCCAGCAGCCAAGGACAGGGGGCGGCCGGGGAGCTGTTTTTT.

The V call is TRBV7-3, the J call TRBJ2-5; D possibly matches TRBD1 or TRBD2 (6 bases each). V shed 2 bases and J shed 2 bases, with 12 bases lying between them. From germline, CDR1 is SGHTA and CDR2 FQGTGA. This CDR3 has 15 amino acids. CDR3 region: CASSLGGLKQETQYF. The CDR3 DNA reads as TGTGCCAGCAGCTTAGGGGGGCTTAAACAAGAGACCCAGTACTTC. The full variable domain, completed using reference TRBV7-3 and TRBJ2-5, is GAGVSQTPSNKVTEKGKYVELRCDPISGHTALYWYRQSLGQGPEFLIYFQGTGAADDSGLPNDRFFAVRPEGSVSTLKIQRTERGDSAVYLCASSLGGLKQETQYFGPGTRLLVL.

In DNA form, the CDR3 reads TGTGCCAGCAGCTCCCTTGGGGCCCGCACAGATACGCAGTATTTT. It specifies CASSSLGARTDTQYF. The chain employs TRBV7-2 and TRBJ2-3, with D tentatively TRBD1 (5 bases). Trimming stripped 4 bases from V and 1 base from J, with 12 bases between. The CDR3 length is 15 residues. Looked up from germline, CDR1 is SGHTA and CDR2 is FQGNSA.

The chain couples TRBV19 to TRBJ1-1; D unclear. The CDR3 has 13 amino acids. The germline gives CDR1 LNHDA, CDR2 SQIVND (reference sequence). V was trimmed by 8 bases and J by 1 base, leaving 11 bases between them. The CDR3 loop reads CASSEQPNTEAFF. The CDR3 nucleotides read TGTGCCAGTTCCGAACAGCCGAACACTGAAGCTTTCTTT.

This sequence joins TRBV20-1 and TRBJ2-7; no definite D call. From germline, CDR1 is DFQATT and CDR2 SNEGSKA (reference sequence). The ends were cut back, 3 bases at V and 6 bases at J, with 9 bases in the middle. The CDR3 sequence is 11 residues long. CDR3 loop: CSASKVSEQYF. CDR3 coding DNA: TGCAGTGCTAGTAAAGTATCCGAGCAGTACTTC.

The chain carries TRBV6-5 and TRBJ1-5, with 7 positions matching TRBD1. V trimming: 6 bases; J trimming: 0 bases; junction bases outside the gene matches: 5. This CDR3 comprises 15 residues. Germline lookup yields CDR1 MNHEY and CDR2 SVGAGI. CDR3 in DNA: TGTGCCAGCAGACCGGGACAGTATAGCAATCAGCCCCAGCATTTT. As protein: CASRPGQYSNQPQHF.

The chain carries TRBV11-1 and TRBJ2-5; the D gene could be TRBD1 or TRBD2 (5 bases each). V lost 3 bases and J lost 1, with 9 bases in between. The germline CDR1 and CDR2 sequences are SGHAT and FQDESV (reference sequence). The CDR3 loop spans 14 amino acids. This CDR3 reads CASSFRGPQETQYF. In nucleotides, the CDR3 is TGTGCCAGCAGCTTTCGGGGACCCCAAGAGACCCAGTACTTC. The whole variable domain, remainder taken from reference TRBV11-1 and TRBJ2-5, is EAEVAQSPRYKITEKSQAVAFWCDPISGHATLYWYRQILGQGPELLVQFQDESVVDDSQLPKDRFSAERLKGVDSTLKIQPAELGDSAMYLCASSFRGPQETQYFGPGTRLLVL.

This clone was detected once. This chain uses TRBV7-6 with TRBJ2-7, with 8 bases fitting TRBD1. Unmatched junction bases numbered 6, after V lost 3 bases and J lost 5 bases. Germline lookup yields CDR1 SGHVS and CDR2 FNYEAQ. This CDR3 is 14 amino acids long. The CDR3 is CASSFYRTGNEQYF. In nucleotides, the CDR3 is TGTGCCAGCAGCTTCTATAGGACAGGGAACGAGCAGTACTTC.

V gene TRBV29-1 combines with J gene TRBJ1-1; unclear D gene. The CDR3 loop spans 13 amino acids. The V end was cut by 1 base, the J end by 0 bases, with 6 bases between. CDR1 and CDR2 (germline): SQVTM, ANQGSEA. CDR3: CSVEGRMNTEAFF. The CDR3 DNA reads TGCAGCGTTGAAGGAAGGATGAACACTGAAGCTTTCTTT.

This clone turned up a few times. The V and J genes are TRBV21-1 and TRBJ2-2; the listed D gene, TRBD2, was not tested against the DNA. TRBV21-1 is a pseudogene locus. The CDR3 extends over 20 amino acids. In DNA, the CDR3 is TGTGCCAGCAGCATCCCCGGGTTCCTAGCGTGCCACTCGAACACCGGGGAGCTGTTTTTT. Its protein product is CASSIPGFLACHSNTGELFF.